This T cell receptor beta chain appears in the sequencing data of a study of blood T cells in healthy people across ages. Across the study: Template switching captured about one barcoded beta molecule per two T cells.

Study observations and caveats: The fall in TCR beta diversity per million T cells was roughly linear with age.

Then a second PCR, running roughly 7 to 11 cycles, was carried out with a sample-barcoded 5' primer and a J-beta primer mix. A single record per CDR3 protein comes from TCRdb applying MiXCR to the 5' RACE reads. The repertoire includes around 1,000,000 distinct CDR3 sequences, less than 45% of them detected once, and around 13% sits in the top ten. For every donor, a draw yielded roughly 9.3 milliliters of peripheral blood. Every sample yielded at least 6 million isolated PBMCs. Comment on this clonotype: What it binds is not known.

The sequence was collected from a man between 18 and 29 years old in good health. Sequencing input: blood.

The CDR3 region is CAISEIVNTEAFF. CDR3 nucleotide sequence: TGTGCCATCAGTGAGATAGTGAACACTGAAGCTTTCTTT. V is TRBV10-3 and J is TRBJ1-1; no firm D call. Trimming removed 2 bases at V and 0 bases at J, with 4 bases between. The CDR3 spans 13 residues. Germline V CDR1 and CDR2: ENHRY, SYGVKD.